The 7 T cell receptor beta chains listed next were all sequenced from one sample in a study of beta chain features in type 1 diabetes. Study outcomes and limitations: Among all four CD4+ subsets, Type 1 diabetes patients had TCRB CDR3s that were moderately but significantly shorter.

Since all of the isolated RNA was reverse transcribed, expressed TCRB transcripts were what got sequenced. Assay used: immunoSEQ multiplex PCR; TCRdb lists only in-frame clones, some missing. The sample carries 160,000 or so clones, approximately 8.8% recorded once. The antigens of these receptors remain unknown. What was sequenced was central memory CD4+ T cells from blood. These receptors were obtained from a woman younger than 45 with type 1 diabetes.

The V gene is TRBV7-8, the J gene TRBJ1-2, with D maybe TRBD1 (5 bases). CDR1 is SGHVS and CDR2 is FQNEAQ in the germline V gene. Trimming removed 2 bases at V and 4 bases at J, with 14 bases between. CDR3 size: 15 residues. The CDR3 DNA follows: TGTGCCAGCAGCTTAACCCCCGAAGGGGCCTATGGCTACACCTTC. Protein product: CASSLTPEGAYGYTF.

This clone was detected a few times. The chain has TRBV5-6 and TRBJ2-1; no firm D call. There are 15 residues in the CDR3. The V end was cut by 2 bases, the J end by 2 bases, with 11 bases between. CDR1 SGHDT and CDR2 YYEEEE come from the germline V gene. As DNA, the CDR3 is TGTGCCAGCAGCTTCGTTCGGAGCGCCTACAATGAGCAGTTCTTC. Protein: CASSFVRSAYNEQFF.

This rearrangement joins TRBV15 to TRBJ1-2; TRBD1 matches at 7 bases. The junction had 2 bases not matched to a gene; V was cut back by 4 bases and J by 6 bases. The CDR3 runs to 12 residues. Germline V gene sequence: CDR1 LNHNV, CDR2 YYDKDF (reference sequence). CDR3 nucleotide sequence: TGTGCCACCAGCAAGACAGGGCATGGCTACACCTTC. As protein: CATSKTGHGYTF.

This clone was seen more than once but under ten times. The junction departs from germline at one end; a sequencing error may be responsible. The J gene is TRBJ2-1, the V gene TRBV28, with 8 bases that match TRBD2. This CDR3 has 15 amino acids. Germline values: CDR1 MDHEN, CDR2 SYDVKM. The DNA for the CDR3 is TGTGCCAGCAGTCCCCCCCTTAGACCTAGCGGGCGCCCCCTCTTC. It yields the protein CASSPPLRPSGRPLF.

This clone was picked up a small number of times. This rearrangement joins TRBV5-6 to TRBJ2-5; maybe TRBD1 (6 bases). The CDR3 consists of 14 residues. The V gene's germline CDR1 is SGHDT and CDR2 YYEEEE. V was cut by 5 bases and J by 2 bases, with 13 bases left in between. The CDR3, as DNA: TGTGCCAGCAGTTCGGTCACAGGGCAAGAGACCCAGTACTTC. Its translation is CASSSVTGQETQYF.

This clone was recorded a few times. The CDR3 DNA reads TGTGCCAGCAGTTACGGGGCTTCCGGGGGGAATACGCAGTATTTT. Translating it yields CASSYGASGGNTQYF. This chain joins TRBV6-5 and TRBJ2-3; 7 nucleotides agree with TRBD2. After removal of 2 bases from V and 7 bases from J, the junction contained 9 bases not matched to a gene. The CDR3 extends over 15 amino acids. Germline V lookup: CDR1 MNHEY, CDR2 SVGAGI.

This clone was detected a few times. This chain connects TRBV6-1 to TRBJ2-1; D might be TRBD1 (5 bases). Per the germline V gene, CDR1 is MNHNS and CDR2 is SASEGT. CDR3 length: 15 amino acids. With 6 bases removed from V and 1 base from J, the gap between germline ends came to 13 bases. CDR3 sequence reads: CASSPNRPSYNEQFF. Written as DNA, the CDR3 is TGTGCCAGCAGCCCCAACAGGCCTTCCTACAATGAGCAGTTCTTC.